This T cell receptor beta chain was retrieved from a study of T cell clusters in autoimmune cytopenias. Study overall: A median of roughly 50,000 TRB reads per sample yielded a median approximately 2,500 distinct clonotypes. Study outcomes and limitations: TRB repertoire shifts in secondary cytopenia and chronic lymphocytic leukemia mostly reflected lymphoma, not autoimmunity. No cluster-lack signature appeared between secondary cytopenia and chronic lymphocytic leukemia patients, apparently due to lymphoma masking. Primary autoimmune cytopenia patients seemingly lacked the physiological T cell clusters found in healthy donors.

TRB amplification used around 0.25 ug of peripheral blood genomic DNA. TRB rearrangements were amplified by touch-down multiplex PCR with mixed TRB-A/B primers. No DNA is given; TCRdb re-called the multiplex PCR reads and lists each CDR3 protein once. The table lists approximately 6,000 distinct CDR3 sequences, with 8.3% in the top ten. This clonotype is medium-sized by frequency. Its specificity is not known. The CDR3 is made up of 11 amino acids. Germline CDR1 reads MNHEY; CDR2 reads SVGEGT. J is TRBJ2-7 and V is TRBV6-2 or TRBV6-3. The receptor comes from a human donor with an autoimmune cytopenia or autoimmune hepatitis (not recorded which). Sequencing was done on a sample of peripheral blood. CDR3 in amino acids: CASSGSYEQYF.